Sequencing of this TCR beta chain was carried out in a study of blood T cell repertoires in COVID-19. Study-level background: COVID-19 samples collected from the United States, Italy and Spain covered acute and convalescent phases.

This CDR3 region has 17 residues. TCRdb's table, derived via immunoSEQ multiplex PCR, lists solely in-frame clones and lacks some. The table lists roughly 350,000 clones, around 87% of them singletons. Sequenced material: peripheral blood. This clonotype originated in a woman aged 25 to 39 with COVID-19, enrolled during active disease. The V gene is TRBV21-1, the J gene TRBJ1-5. TRBV21-1 is designated a pseudogene. The CDR3 reads CASSKVTHQTCNQPQHF. CDR3 nucleotides: TGTGCCAGCAGCAAAGTTACACACCAGACTTGCAATCAGCCCCAGCATTTT.